Below, 32 T cell receptor beta chains from the same sample are listed, as sequenced in a study of prognosis after radiotherapy for stage I lung cancer. Genomic DNA provided the template from which TCR beta CDR3 was amplified by two-round multiplex PCR. Gene-specific TRBV and TRBJ primers were used in PCR round one. TCRdb reanalysed the multiplex PCR reads using MiXCR and keeps one entry per CDR3 protein. This table has around 30,000 distinct CDR3 sequences, less than 45% appearing once. The sequencing here drew on PBMCs, taken before or after stereotactic body radiation therapy (not recorded which). Receptor source: a donor over 45 with non-small cell lung cancer.

Details on this clonotype: With a far larger clone one base away, a read error is the likely cause. This chain's CDR3 is CATSPGGQETQYF. DNA for the CDR3: TGTGCCACCAGCCCAGGGGGCCAAGAGACCCAGTACTTC. V gene TRBV6-4 combines with J gene TRBJ2-5; 7 bases are shared with TRBD1. Germline loops: CDR1 MRHNA, CDR2 SNTAGT. J gave up 1 base and V 10 bases, and 6 bases lay outside the gene matches. The CDR3 runs 13 residues.

Sample share makes this clonotype medium-sized. The chain links TRBV7-9 to TRBJ2-2, with a possible D match to TRBD1 (6 bases). CDR1 and CDR2 from the germline V gene are SEHNR and FQNEAQ (reference sequence). Trimming took off 3 bases at V and 7 bases at J, with 15 bases between the two ends. The CDR3 consists of 15 residues. Written as DNA, the CDR3 is TGTGCCAGCAGCTTTTCACAGGGTTCGGTCGGGGAGCTGTTTTTT. Protein sequence: CASSFSQGSVGELFF.

This clonotype was seen repeatedly, ten times or more. The V gene is TRBV11-3, the J gene TRBJ2-3, with D uncertain. CDR1 and CDR2 from the germline V gene are SGHNT and YENEEA. V lost 1 base, J lost 8 bases, and 13 bases lay in between. The CDR3 totals 14 residues. As DNA, the CDR3 is TGTGCCAGCAGCTTAGTTAAATCAGGTGGTACGCAGTATTTT. It is translated as CASSLVKSGGTQYF.

The rearrangement joins TRBV7-2 to TRBJ1-1; 12 positions match TRBD1. CDR1 and CDR2 (germline): SGHTA, FQGNSA. This CDR3 contains 18 residues. The J segment lost 3 bases and the V segment lost 5 bases, leaving 13 bases of the junction unmatched. The CDR3 reads CASSLPPGQGAWDTEAFF. The CDR3 DNA follows: TGTGCCAGCAGCCTGCCACCGGGACAGGGGGCTTGGGACACTGAAGCTTTCTTT.

This clonotype was seen at least ten times. This sequence joins TRBV29-1 and TRBJ2-7, with D unclear. CDR1 is SQVTM, CDR2 ANQGSEA, per germline. The CDR3 is 12 amino acids. Trimming shortened V by 2 bases and J by 2 bases, and 7 bases separated the two germline ends. CDR3 sequence reads: CSVEPHPYEQYF. CDR3 bases: TGCAGCGTTGAACCCCACCCCTACGAGCAGTACTTC.

This clonotype was detected ten times or more. V usage is TRBV4-1 and J usage is TRBJ1-2; D gene ambiguous. The CDR3 is 16 amino acids. Between the trimmed V and J ends, which lost 0 bases and 3 bases, there was a span of 14 bases. From germline, CDR1 is MGHRA and CDR2 YSYEKL. In nucleotides, the CDR3 is TGCGCCAGCAGCCAAGAGGACCCCTCTTTTGACTATGGCTACACCTTC. This codes for CASSQEDPSFDYGYTF.

A word on this clonotype: Given a far larger clone just one base away, this is likely a sequencing read error. The chain links TRBV6-4 to TRBJ1-5; unclear D gene. The CDR3 is 13 amino acids. Germline lookup yields CDR1 MRHNA and CDR2 SNTAGT. The CDR3, as DNA: TGTGCCAGCAGTTACTCGGAAGGTCACCCCCAGCATTTT. Protein product: CASSYSEGHPQHF.

As to this clonotype: It may be a read error: a sequence one base away is much more abundant. J is TRBJ2-7 and V is TRBV9; D may match TRBD1 or TRBD2 (5 bases each). The germline V gene encodes CDR1 SGDLS and CDR2 YYNGEE. V lost 0 bases, J lost 5 bases, and 12 bases lay in between. This CDR3 is 14 amino acids long. CDR3 sequence reads: CASSVGPVGDEQYF. Written as DNA, the CDR3 is TGTGCCAGCAGCGTAGGACCAGTGGGGGACGAGCAGTACTTC.

This clonotype has at least ten counts. This sequence joins TRBV2 and TRBJ1-5; maybe TRBD1 (5 bases). The CDR3 sequence is 15 residues long. From germline, CDR1 is SNHLY and CDR2 FYNNEI. V was pared by 4 bases and J by 5 bases, with 15 bases between. CDR3 DNA: TGTGCCAGCAGTGTGGGGCAGGTTATTCATCAGCCCCAGCATTTT. It specifies CASSVGQVIHQPQHF.

This clonotype was seen at least ten times. This chain links TRBV30 with TRBJ2-5; D assignment may be TRBD1 or TRBD2 (7 bases each). The V end was cut by 1 base, the J end by 0 bases, with 15 bases between. There are 16 residues in the CDR3. Germline assignment: CDR1 GTSNPN and CDR2 SVGIG (reference sequence). In DNA, the CDR3 is TGTGCCTGGAGTGCAGGCAGGGGGGGCTACCAAGAGACCCAGTACTTC. This sequence encodes CAWSAGRGGYQETQYF. The whole variable domain, filled in from reference TRBV30 and TRBJ2-5, reads SQTIHQWPATLVQPVGSPLSLECTVEGTSNPNLYWYRQAAGRGLQLLFYSVGIGQISSEVPQNLSASRPQDRQFILSSKKLLLSDSGFYLCAWSAGRGGYQETQYFGPGTRLLVL.

This clonotype came up many times. The chain employs TRBV7-6 and TRBJ2-5; no definite D call. The CDR3 has 12 amino acids. Looked up from germline, CDR1 is SGHVS and CDR2 is FNYEAQ. V shed 5 bases and J shed 7 bases, with 11 bases lying between them. CDR3 sequence (DNA): TGTGCCAGCAGCCGCATTTTCGGGACCCAGTACTTC. This translates into CASSRIFGTQYF.

This clonotype was counted at least ten times. V and J are TRBV19 and TRBJ1-1; possibly TRBD1 for D (5 bases). The CDR3 consists of 15 residues. V lost 6 bases and J 0 bases, leaving 14 bases between the germline ends. CDR1 is LNHDA and CDR2 is SQIVND in the germline V gene (reference sequence). The DNA of the CDR3 is TGTGCCAGTAGCAACCGCCGGGGGATGAACACTGAAGCTTTCTTT. Amino acid sequence: CASSNRRGMNTEAFF.

The chain recombines TRBV6-1 with TRBJ2-2; no reliable D call. This CDR3 has 13 amino acids. V was cut by 7 bases and J by 2 bases, with 8 bases left in between. Germline-derived CDR1 and CDR2 are MNHNS and SASEGT. The CDR3 here is CASINSNTGELFF. The CDR3 region has the DNA TGTGCCAGCATAAACTCTAACACCGGGGAGCTGTTTTTT.

J is TRBJ1-2 and V is TRBV28; D possibly corresponds to TRBD1 (5 bases). CDR1 and CDR2 (germline): MDHEN, SYDVKM. V lost 7 bases and J 7 bases, leaving 16 bases between the germline ends. This CDR3 is built from 13 residues. CDR3 sequence reads: CASIPGGGAGYTF. For the CDR3, the DNA is TGTGCCAGCATCCCCGGTGGAGGGGCTGGCTACACCTTC.

The chain uses TRBV29-1 and TRBJ2-3; D possibly corresponds to TRBD2 (6 bases). Trimming took off 2 bases at V and 3 bases at J, with 15 bases between the two ends. Germline-derived CDR1 and CDR2 are SQVTM and ANQGSEA. The CDR3 is 15 amino acids. CDR3: CSVESTAGCTDTQYF. CDR3 DNA sequence: TGCAGCGTTGAATCAACTGCGGGATGTACAGATACGCAGTATTTT.

This clonotype was detected many times. The genes are TRBV4-1 and TRBJ1-2, with 10 bases aligning to TRBD1. The CDR3 spans 14 residues. Germline CDR1 and CDR2: MGHRA and YSYEKL. With V trimmed by 3 bases and J by 4 bases, 2 bases remained unmatched. CDR3 in DNA: TGCGCCAGCAGCCAGAGGACAGGGGGCTATGGCTACACCTTC. It yields the protein CASSQRTGGYGYTF.

This clonotype was detected only once. The gene calls are TRBV6-2 or TRBV6-3 and TRBJ1-5, with D unclear. This CDR3 is 13 amino acids long. Trimming pared 4 bases from V and 0 bases from J, leaving 4 bases between. Germline-derived CDR1 and CDR2 are MNHEY and SVGEGT. This CDR3 is CASSLTSNQPQHF. Here the CDR3 DNA reads TGTGCCAGCAGTTTAACTAGCAATCAGCCCCAGCATTTT.

This clonotype is medium-sized within its sample. The chain links TRBV27 to TRBJ1-1; D is ambiguous. The CDR3 loop spans 14 amino acids. Germline V gene lookup returns CDR1 MNHEY and CDR2 SMNVEV (reference sequence). V shed 5 bases and J shed 1 base, with 11 bases lying between them. CDR3 amino acids: CASSPIPENTEAFF. The CDR3 DNA sequence: TGTGCCAGCAGTCCAATCCCAGAGAACACTGAAGCTTTCTTT.

This clonotype was detected only a few times. A much larger clone lies one base from this, so it may be a read error. The chain couples TRBV6-2 or TRBV6-3 to TRBJ1-5; a weak D match, TRBD1 (6 bases). Germline CDR1 and CDR2: MNHEY and SVGEGT. This CDR3 is 14 amino acids long. CDR3 bases: TGTGCCAGCCAAGTGGTCGGGGGCAATCAGGCCCAGCATTTT. It specifies CASQVVGGNQAQHF.

Turning to this clonotype: One base away lies a much larger clone, so this may be a sequencing read error. The chain employs TRBV6-2 or TRBV6-3 and TRBJ1-4, with a possible D match to TRBD1 (5 bases). CDR3 length equals 16 residues. V shed 5 bases and J shed 0 bases, with 13 bases lying between them. Germline CDR1 reads MNHEY; CDR2 reads SVGEGT. CDR3 in DNA: TGTGCCAGCAGTGATATTGGGGCAGCAACTAATGAAAAACTGTTTTTT. Residues: CASSDIGAATNEKLFF.

This clonotype was seen repeatedly, ten times or more. The chain joins TRBV6-4 to TRBJ2-7; 12 nucleotides match TRBD1. Germline loops: CDR1 MRHNA, CDR2 SNTAGT. The CDR3 has 15 residues. V dropped 6 bases and J dropped 3; count of bases not matched to a gene: 6. CDR3 in DNA: TGTGCCAGCAGCCGGGGGACAGGGGGCCGCTACGAGCAGTACTTC. This gives the protein CASSRGTGGRYEQYF.

The rearrangement joins TRBV20-1 to TRBJ2-7; 7 nucleotides agree with TRBD2. The junction had 6 bases not matched to a gene; V was cut back by 3 bases and J by 1 base. From germline, CDR1 is DFQATT and CDR2 SNEGSKA (reference sequence). This CDR3 has 14 amino acids. DNA of the CDR3: TGCAGTGCTAGGAGGCGGGGGTCATCCTACGAGCAGTACTTC. Translating it yields CSARRRGSSYEQYF.

This clonotype was seen more than once but under ten times. Germline is not matched at one junction end, which may reflect a read error. The chain joins TRBV25-1 to TRBJ2-5; D is unresolved. The CDR3 totals 14 residues. Germline values: CDR1 MGHDK, CDR2 SYGVNS. CDR3 DNA sequence: TGTTCCAGCAGTGAATATCAGGCAGAAGAGACCCAGTACTTC. Amino acids: CSSSEYQAEETQYF.

About this clonotype itself: This likely stems from a read error, as it lies one base from a far larger clone. The chain uses TRBV6-9 and TRBJ1-1; possible D gene TRBD1, 6 bases. Germline CDR1 reads MNHGY; CDR2 reads SVAAGI. This CDR3 has 11 amino acids. CDR3 sequence (DNA): TGTGCCAGCAGTTGGGACACTGAATCTTTCTTT. This gives the protein CASSWDTESFF.

This clonotype occurred many times. V gene TRBV19 combines with J gene TRBJ2-2, with 12 bases fitting TRBD2. Germline V CDR1 and CDR2: LNHDA, SQIVND (reference sequence). The CDR3 length is 18 residues. V trimming: 4 bases; J trimming: 4 bases; junction bases outside the gene matches: 10. CDR3 bases: TGTGCCAGTAGTACCCCCCTGACTAGCGGGGGACCCACCGGGGAGCTGTTTTTT. Translated, it gives CASSTPLTSGGPTGELFF.

The sample holds many counts of this clonotype. The chain is built from TRBV10-3 and TRBJ1-1, with 7 bases matching TRBD1. The CDR3 has 15 residues. The germline CDR1 and CDR2 sequences are ENHRY and SYGVKD. The J segment lost 6 bases and the V segment lost 6 bases, leaving 13 bases of the junction unmatched. The CDR3 region is CAISQTGNGVAEAFF. The CDR3 nucleotides read TGTGCCATCAGCCAGACAGGGAATGGGGTCGCTGAAGCTTTCTTT.

This clonotype was observed a single time. The rearrangement joins TRBV7-2 to TRBJ2-7; D gene ambiguous. The V end lost 1 base, the J end lost 0 bases, and 7 bases lay between the germline ends. The CDR3 extends over 14 amino acids. Germline V CDR1 and CDR2: SGHTA, FQGNSA. The CDR3 region is CASSLGLPSYEQYF. DNA for the CDR3: TGTGCCAGCAGCTTAGGACTCCCCTCCTACGAGCAGTACTTC.

The chain joins TRBV7-6 to TRBJ1-6; 9 nucleotides align to TRBD1. This CDR3 has 17 amino acids. CDR1 SGHVS and CDR2 FNYEAQ come from the germline V gene. V lost 0 bases and J lost 7; bases outside the gene matches: 7. DNA for the CDR3: TGTGCCAGCAGCTTAGCGGGGGGACAGGGTTCGAATTCACCCCTCCACTTT. Its translation is CASSLAGGQGSNSPLHF.

CDR3 coding DNA: TGCAGTGCCCAGGGGGACTACGAGCAGTACTTC. Its protein is CSAQGDYEQYF. This chain links TRBV20-1 with TRBJ2-7; 7 bases match TRBD1. V lost 6 bases to trimming and J lost 3 bases; unmatched junction nucleotides: 2. The germline gives CDR1 DFQATT, CDR2 SNEGSKA (reference sequence). The CDR3 loop spans 11 amino acids.

Many counts were recorded for this clonotype. The chain employs TRBV3-1 and TRBJ2-1, with 12 positions matching TRBD2. This CDR3 contains 16 residues. The germline V gene encodes CDR1 LGHDT and CDR2 YNNKEL (reference sequence). The V gene end was trimmed by 5 bases and the J gene end by 3 bases; junction bases not matched to a gene: 5. The CDR3 sequence: CASSAPLAGGYNEQFF. The CDR3 region has the DNA TGTGCCAGCAGCGCCCCACTAGCGGGGGGCTACAATGAGCAGTTCTTC.

This clonotype was found many times. The chain joins TRBV5-8 to TRBJ2-7, with 7 bases aligning to TRBD1. Germline CDR1 is SGHTS and CDR2 is YDEGEE. The CDR3 is 14 residues long. With 2 bases clipped from V and 2 bases from J, the junction kept 4 bases outside the gene matches. The CDR3 loop is CASSLWDRAYEQYF. The CDR3 DNA sequence: TGTGCCAGCAGCTTATGGGACAGAGCCTACGAGCAGTACTTC. The whole variable domain, filled in from reference TRBV5-8 and TRBJ2-7, reads EAGVTQSPTHLIKTRGQQATLRCSPISGHTSVYWYQQALGLGLQFLLWYDEGEERNRGNFPPRFSGRQFPNYSSELNVNALELEDSALYLCASSLWDRAYEQYFGPGTRLTVT.

This clonotype was observed many times. This rearrangement joins TRBV6-2 or TRBV6-3 to TRBJ1-1; 10 bases match TRBD1. The CDR3 loop spans 14 amino acids. Germline trimming cut 5 bases from V and 6 bases from J; bases unmatched to any gene: 6. Germline CDR1 MNHEY, CDR2 SVGEGT. CDR3 sequence reads: CASSDGQGVSEAFF. CDR3 coding DNA: TGTGCCAGCAGTGACGGACAGGGGGTTTCTGAAGCTTTCTTT.